Below, 2 T cell receptor beta chains from the same sample are listed, as sequenced in a study of T cells in Graves' hyperthyroidism and ophthalmopathy (dated by TCRdb to about 2019). Receptors were amplified or captured by multiplex PCR. The sequencer was an Illumina HiSeq 2000. Amplification of TCR beta CDR3 regions was carried out from RNA transcripts. The TCR CDR3 was subjected to a first round of RT-PCR using the HTBI primer set and the Qiagen OneStep RT-PCR kit. TCRdb took the public reads, trimmed them with fastp at Q25, ran MiXCR for clone calling and kept in-frame beta chains. Each record represents a unique CDR3 protein, reported with the most common genes and DNA among its rows. In this sample the table shows roughly 700,000 distinct CDR3 sequences, roughly 32% of which occur a single time. 31% of the sample goes to the ten largest clones. The sequencing sample was made of blood. These receptors all stem from a woman aged 40 to 50 with Graves' hyperthyroidism.

In regard to this clonotype: The junction departs from germline at one end; a sequencing error may be responsible. The chain combines TRBV10-3 with TRBJ2-7; TRBD1 agrees at 8 bases. This CDR3 is built from 13 residues. CDR1 is ENHRY, CDR2 SYGVKD, per germline. The chain's CDR3 is CASSLAQGVEQYF. For the CDR3, the DNA is TGTGCCAGCAGTTTAGCACAGGGGGTCGAGCAGTACTTC.

This chain joins TRBV15 and TRBJ2-5; D call uncertain. Looked up from germline, CDR1 is LNHNV and CDR2 is YYDKDF (reference sequence). V lost 3 bases and J 3 bases, leaving 5 bases between the germline ends. The CDR3 spans 12 residues. The CDR3 region has the DNA TGTGCCACCAGCAGCGCTGAAGAGACCCAGTACTTC. Translation: CATSSAEETQYF.